The 20 T cell receptor beta chains below come from one sample, sequenced in a study of CD8+ T cells in alopecia areata. RNA, once extracted, was reverse transcribed into cDNA for use as the sequencing template. Clones were read by immunoSEQ multiplex PCR, and TCRdb kept only the in-frame ones, dropping some. Of just over 30,000 clones in the sample, approximately 60% are singletons; the top ten hold approximately 18%. The specimen sequenced was NKG2D-high CD8+ T cells sorted from blood. The receptors originated from a human donor with alopecia areata.

The chain employs TRBV30 and TRBJ2-1, with D hard to call. Germline CDR1 reads GTSNPN; CDR2 reads SVGIG (reference sequence). This CDR3 is built from 14 residues. The ends were cut back, 5 bases at V and 0 bases at J, with 11 bases in the middle. CDR3 loop: CAWEAWVSYNEQFF. CDR3 bases: TGTGCCTGGGAAGCGTGGGTCTCCTACAATGAGCAGTTCTTC.

J is TRBJ2-5 and V is TRBV6-5, with D maybe TRBD2 (5 bases). Germline V CDR1 and CDR2: MNHEY, SVGAGI. CDR3 size: 11 residues. Trimming cost V 8 bases and J 5 bases, with 9 bases left between them. The CDR3 loop is CASSWRETQYF. In nucleotides, the CDR3 is TGTGCCAGCTCCTGGAGGGAGACCCAGTACTTC.

V gene TRBV6-5 combines with J gene TRBJ2-7; 7 bases line up with TRBD2. The CDR3 has 14 residues. Trimming removed 2 bases from V and 4 bases from J; junction bases left unmatched: 5. Germline lookup yields CDR1 MNHEY and CDR2 SVGAGI. CDR3 coding DNA: TGTGCCAGCAGTTACCAGACGGGAGGATACGAGCAGTACTTC. Its translation is CASSYQTGGYEQYF.

The chain couples TRBV7-9 to TRBJ2-1, with 7 bases fitting TRBD1. The CDR3 consists of 17 residues. Looked up from germline, CDR1 is SEHNR and CDR2 is FQNEAQ (reference sequence). Trimming at V came to 3 bases and at J to 0 bases, leaving 8 bases not matched to a gene. The CDR3 is CASSFPETGISYNEQFF. CDR3 nucleotide sequence: TGTGCCAGCAGCTTCCCAGAGACAGGGATCTCCTACAATGAGCAGTTCTTC.

There are a few counts of this clone. The V and J genes are TRBV7-9 and TRBJ2-1; D is uncertain. The germline gives CDR1 SEHNR, CDR2 FQNEAQ (reference sequence). The CDR3 spans 13 residues. The V end lost 5 bases, the J end lost 11 bases, and 16 bases lay between the germline ends. CDR3 DNA: TGTGCCAGCAGCCATCCAGAAGGACCTCAGCAGTTCTTC. Encoded protein: CASSHPEGPQQFF.

This clone was found once. The J gene is TRBJ2-7, the V gene TRBV27; D possibly corresponds to TRBD1 (6 bases). There are 14 residues in the CDR3. The V end lost 2 bases, the J end lost 0 bases, and 8 bases lay between the germline ends. CDR1 and CDR2 from the germline V gene are MNHEY and SMNVEV (reference sequence). CDR3 in DNA: TGTGCCAGCAGTTTAACAGGGAGCTCCTACGAGCAGTACTTC. It translates to CASSLTGSSYEQYF.

This chain links TRBV5-6 with TRBJ2-1, with D unresolved. The CDR3 runs 16 residues. Trimming removed 4 bases at V and 4 bases at J, with 18 bases between. Germline assignment: CDR1 SGHDT and CDR2 YYEEEE. In DNA, the CDR3 is TGTGCCAGCAGCGTACAACTCGGTGGACCTTACAATGAGCAGTTCTTC. This encodes CASSVQLGGPYNEQFF.

CDR3 region: CASSYSRTPQDQYF. CDR3 DNA: TGTGCCAGCAGTTACTCCAGAACCCCCCAGGACCAGTACTTC. The gene calls are TRBV6-5 and TRBJ2-5; D remains unclear. This CDR3 has 14 amino acids. Trimming removed 0 bases from V and 10 bases from J, with 15 bases in between. Germline loops: CDR1 MNHEY, CDR2 SVGAGI.

The chain carries TRBV28 and TRBJ2-5; TRBD1 matches at 10 bases. Germline V gives CDR1 MDHEN, CDR2 SYDVKM. The CDR3 has 16 residues. J gave up 5 bases and V 5 bases, and 11 bases lay outside the gene matches. The CDR3 loop is CASSPPRQGAPETQYF. In DNA form, the CDR3 reads TGTGCCAGCAGTCCCCCTCGACAGGGGGCTCCCGAGACCCAGTACTTC.

V and J are TRBV4-3 and TRBJ2-2, with D uncertain. The V end lost 5 bases, the J end lost 4 bases, and 11 bases lay between the germline ends. From germline, CDR1 is LGHNA and CDR2 YSLEER. CDR3 size: 14 residues. DNA of the CDR3: TGCGCCAGCAGCTACTCTTCGACCACCGGGGAGCTGTTTTTT. This gives the protein CASSYSSTTGELFF.

V is TRBV5-1 and J is TRBJ2-7; TRBD2 matches at 9 bases. Germline assignment: CDR1 SGHRS and CDR2 YFSETQ. V was clipped by 4 bases and J by 6 bases; unmatched bases: 8. The length of the CDR3 is 14 residues. In nucleotides, the CDR3 is TGCGCCAGCAGCGGGGACAGCGGGAGGACCGAGCAGTACTTC. Residues: CASSGDSGRTEQYF.

This clone was counted only a few times. This chain connects TRBV2 to TRBJ2-7; perhaps TRBD1 as D (6 bases). The V gene's germline CDR1 is SNHLY and CDR2 FYNNEI. V was trimmed by 7 bases and J by 2 bases, leaving 15 bases between them. The CDR3 has 14 amino acids. The DNA for the CDR3 is TGTGCCAGCACCGGACAGTTTTTGACCTACGAGCAGTACTTC. Translating it yields CASTGQFLTYEQYF.

The chain uses TRBV14 and TRBJ2-2; either TRBD1 or TRBD2 may supply D (5 bases each). Germline CDR1 SGHDN, CDR2 FVKESK. V was trimmed by 5 bases and J by 5 bases, leaving 12 bases between them. The CDR3 loop spans 14 amino acids. The CDR3 loop is CASSDVRGTGELFF. The DNA of the CDR3 is TGTGCCAGCAGCGACGTGAGGGGAACCGGGGAGCTGTTTTTT. Full variable domain (remainder filled in from reference TRBV14 and TRBJ2-2): EAGVTQFPSHSVIEKGQTVTLRCDPISGHDNLYWYRRVMGKEIKFLLHFVKESKQDESGMPNNRFLAERTGGTYSTLKVQPAELEDSGVYFCASSDVRGTGELFFGEGSRLTVL.

This rearrangement joins TRBV4-1 to TRBJ2-5; the match to TRBD2 covers 13 bases. From germline, CDR1 is MGHRA and CDR2 YSYEKL. The junction had 0 bases not matched to a gene; V was cut back by 1 base and J by 4 bases. The CDR3 length is 15 residues. CDR3 coding DNA: TGCGCCAGCAGCCAAGGGACTAGCGGGGGAGAGACCCAGTACTTC. Protein sequence: CASSQGTSGGETQYF.

The V gene is TRBV5-6, the J gene TRBJ1-1; no firm D call. V lost 2 bases, J lost 1 base, and 12 bases lay in between. The germline V gene encodes CDR1 SGHDT and CDR2 YYEEEE. The CDR3 is 15 residues long. For the CDR3, the DNA is TGTGCCAGCAGCTTTGGGCCCGGAGAGAACACTGAAGCTTTCTTT. This gives the protein CASSFGPGENTEAFF.

The CDR3 here is CASSSGGSNTGELFF. DNA for the CDR3: TGTGCCAGCAGTTCTGGTGGCAGTAACACCGGGGAGCTGTTTTTT. V and J are TRBV6-1 and TRBJ2-2; D remains unclear. This CDR3 region has 15 residues. The germline V gene has CDR1 MNHNS and CDR2 SASEGT. Trimming took off 5 bases at V and 2 bases at J, with 12 bases between the two ends.

CDR3 in amino acids: CASSFTDQPQHF. In DNA, the CDR3 is TGTGCCAGCAGCTTTACAGATCAGCCCCAGCATTTT. This rearrangement joins TRBV7-6 to TRBJ1-5, with unresolved D. Deletions cut 3 bases from V and 5 bases from J, with 5 bases between. The germline gives CDR1 SGHVS, CDR2 FNYEAQ. The CDR3 sequence is 12 residues long.

This chain uses TRBV4-1 with TRBJ1-1; 7 bases fit TRBD1. V shed 2 bases and J 6 bases; nucleotides not matched to a gene: 3. Germline values: CDR1 MGHRA, CDR2 YSYEKL. CDR3 length equals 13 residues. CDR3 in DNA: TGCGCCAGCAGCCAATTGCAGGGGGCTGAAGCTTTCTTT. Encoded protein: CASSQLQGAEAFF.

The J gene is TRBJ2-5, the V gene TRBV11-2; 8 positions agree with TRBD2. V lost 5 bases to trimming and J lost 5 bases; unmatched junction nucleotides: 10. The CDR3 is 15 residues long. CDR1 is SGHAT, CDR2 FQNNGV, per germline. The CDR3 spells CASSRQREGLETQYF. The CDR3 region has the DNA TGTGCCAGCAGCCGGCAACGGGAGGGCCTTGAGACCCAGTACTTC.

The chain links TRBV2 to TRBJ2-1; possibly TRBD2 for D (5 bases). With 7 bases removed from V and 3 bases from J, the gap between germline ends came to 16 bases. The CDR3 spans 15 residues. CDR1 and CDR2 from the germline V gene are SNHLY and FYNNEI. CDR3 nucleotides: TGTGCCAGCACTACCGGGGTCCTGGACTACAATGAGCAGTTCTTC. Translation gives CASTTGVLDYNEQFF.